These 25 T cell receptor beta chains were sequenced from one sample in a study of shared clonotypes between healthy human individuals. CD45RO negativity and positive selection for CCR7 defined naive CD8 cells, a population that excluded terminally differentiated effector memory CD45RA+ cells. Measured with immunoSEQ multiplex PCR; TCRdb has only the in-frame clones, and not every one. This table holds roughly 590,000 clones, around 95% found once. Sequenced sample: naive CD8+ T cells sorted from blood. These receptors were obtained from a woman in her twenties or thirties in good health.

This chain connects TRBV7-9 to TRBJ2-7, with a tentative D call TRBD2 (5 bases). V shed 3 bases and J shed 3 bases, with 27 bases lying between them. The CDR3 length is 19 residues. Germline V gives CDR1 SEHNR, CDR2 FQNEAQ (reference sequence). As DNA, the CDR3 is TGTGCCAGCAGCTTCCCTCGGGCAAGCGGACCGAGGGAAGGCTACGAGCAGTACTTC. Residues: CASSFPRASGPREGYEQYF. Drawing the rest from reference TRBV7-9 and TRBJ2-7, the complete variable domain is DTGVSQNPRHKITKRGQNVTFRCDPISEHNRLYWYRQTLGQGPEFLTYFQNEAQLEKSRLLSDRFSAERPKGSFSTLEIQRTEQGDSAMYLCASSFPRASGPREGYEQYFGPGTRLTVT.

Details on this clone: One end of the junction fails to match germline, which may point to a read error. The V call is TRBV7-6, the J call TRBJ1-2; maybe TRBD1 (5 bases). The CDR3 totals 14 residues. Per germline, CDR1 SGHVS and CDR2 FNYEAQ. The CDR3 region is CASSFKTENYDLQF. CDR3 DNA: TGTGCCAGCAGCTTCAAGACAGAAAACTACGATCTGCAATTC.

The V call is TRBV7-2, the J call TRBJ2-1; 8 bases line up with TRBD2. V shed 5 bases and J 7 bases; nucleotides not matched to a gene: 10. The CDR3 spans 15 residues. The germline CDR1 and CDR2 sequences are SGHTA and FQGNSA. DNA for the CDR3: TGTGCCAGCAGCCGGGGGACTAGTTTTAGGAATGAGCAGTTCTTC. This gives the protein CASSRGTSFRNEQFF.

The chain carries TRBV5-4 and TRBJ2-3; possibly TRBD1 for D (7 bases). V was shortened by 10 bases and J by 2 bases, with 14 bases between the two germline ends. Germline V gene sequence: CDR1 SGHNT, CDR2 YYREEE (reference sequence). The CDR3 spans 13 residues. The CDR3 sequence is CAGGTVPTDTQYF. Written as DNA, the CDR3 is TGTGCCGGCGGGACAGTCCCCACAGATACGCAGTATTTT.

This chain joins TRBV27 and TRBJ2-7; tentatively, D is TRBD1 (6 bases). V was shortened by 5 bases and J by 3 bases, with 14 bases between the two germline ends. The CDR3 has 14 amino acids. Germline CDR1 is MNHEY and CDR2 is SMNVEV (reference sequence). CDR3 in amino acids: CASSITTGGYEQYF. DNA of the CDR3: TGTGCCAGCAGTATAACGACAGGAGGCTACGAGCAGTACTTC.

The rearrangement links TRBV7-8 to TRBJ2-2; D unresolved. The CDR3 loop spans 19 amino acids. Trimming cost V 2 bases and J 0 bases, with 19 bases left between them. Germline CDR1 reads SGHVS; CDR2 reads FQNEAQ. CDR3 region: CASSLPLRSPNANTGELFF. The CDR3 nucleotides read TGTGCCAGCAGCTTACCCCTTAGATCTCCAAACGCGAACACCGGGGAGCTGTTTTTT.

This sequence joins TRBV27 and TRBJ2-7, with 10 bases that match TRBD2. Losses at the gene ends were 9 bases for V and 3 bases for J; bases not matched to a gene: 8. The length of the CDR3 is 14 residues. Per the germline V gene, CDR1 is MNHEY and CDR2 is SMNVEV (reference sequence). CDR3 residues: CASKLAGEGYEQYF. DNA for the CDR3: TGTGCCAGTAAGCTAGCGGGAGAGGGCTACGAGCAGTACTTC.

The CDR3 coding sequence is TGTGCCAGCAGCTCCGACGGGCGAGATTCACCCCTCCACTTT. Protein sequence: CASSSDGRDSPLHF. This chain connects TRBV5-6 to TRBJ1-6, with no clear D. Trimming removed 3 bases from V and 8 bases from J, with 12 bases in between. This CDR3 contains 14 residues. Germline values: CDR1 SGHDT, CDR2 YYEEEE.

This clone was recorded only once. CDR3 loop: CASSPPWVHEQYF. The CDR3 coding sequence is TGTGCCAGCAGTCCCCCTTGGGTGCACGAGCAGTACTTC. V and J are TRBV7-9 and TRBJ2-5; D uncertain. The DNA matches TRBJ2-7 better at its end, which makes the J call doubtful. Looked up from germline, CDR1 is SEHNR and CDR2 is FQNEAQ (reference sequence). The CDR3 is 13 amino acids.

The rearrangement links TRBV19 to TRBJ2-1; TRBD2 matches at 8 bases. CDR3 length equals 15 residues. CDR1 LNHDA and CDR2 SQIVND come from the germline V gene (reference sequence). With 1 base clipped from V and 6 bases from J, the junction kept 5 bases outside the gene matches. The CDR3 sequence is CASSIGSGSVNEQFF. The CDR3 nucleotides read TGTGCCAGTAGTATAGGGAGCGGGAGCGTCAATGAGCAGTTCTTC.

V and J are TRBV5-6 and TRBJ2-5; D call uncertain. The end of the DNA aligns better with TRBJ2-7, so the J call may be wrong. The CDR3 extends over 13 amino acids. Germline V gene sequence: CDR1 SGHDT, CDR2 YYEEEE. CDR3 in amino acids: CASSLEGGREQYF. The CDR3 DNA follows: TGTGCCAGCAGCTTGGAGGGCGGTCGCGAGCAGTACTTC.

J is TRBJ2-7 and V is TRBV29-1; 10 bases align to TRBD1. V was clipped by 6 bases and J by 4 bases; unmatched bases: 9. This CDR3 comprises 14 residues. Per the germline V gene, CDR1 is SQVTM and CDR2 is ANQGSEA. CDR3 DNA sequence: TGCAGCGTCCGGCACCGGGACAGGGGATACGAGCAGTACTTC. It yields the protein CSVRHRDRGYEQYF.

The J gene is TRBJ2-7, the V gene TRBV20-1, with unresolved D. The length of the CDR3 is 11 residues. CDR1 and CDR2 (germline): DFQATT, SNEGSKA (reference sequence). V was trimmed by 6 bases and J by 0 bases, leaving 6 bases between them. CDR3 region: CSAWDSYEQYF. CDR3 in DNA: TGCAGTGCCTGGGACTCCTACGAGCAGTACTTC.

This chain joins TRBV27 and TRBJ2-7; 8 bases align to TRBD2. CDR3 length: 14 residues. The germline V gene has CDR1 MNHEY and CDR2 SMNVEV (reference sequence). The V segment lost 7 bases and the J segment 6 bases; nucleotides outside the gene matches: 11. The CDR3 DNA sequence: TGTGCCAGCACCCCCACCGGGGGGGCTGGCGAGCAGTACTTC. This encodes CASTPTGGAGEQYF.

The chain carries TRBV13 and TRBJ2-7, with 7 bases aligning to TRBD1. From germline, CDR1 is PRHDT and CDR2 FYEKMQ (reference sequence). V was pared by 4 bases and J by 3 bases, with 6 bases of the junction left unmatched. This CDR3 spans 14 amino acids. The CDR3 protein is CASSSGQSLYEQYF. The CDR3 region has the DNA TGTGCCAGCAGCTCGGGACAGAGTCTCTACGAGCAGTACTTC.

The chain combines TRBV6-5 with TRBJ2-7; 11 bases map to TRBD2. Per the germline V gene, CDR1 is MNHEY and CDR2 is SVGAGI. The CDR3 contains 15 residues. V dropped 5 bases and J dropped 3; count of bases not matched to a gene: 6. The DNA for the CDR3 is TGTGCCAGCAGTACCGGGACTAGCGGATACTACGAGCAGTACTTC. This codes for CASSTGTSGYYEQYF.

The chain combines TRBV15 with TRBJ2-6; 8 bases are a match to TRBD1. Germline CDR1 reads LNHNV; CDR2 reads YYDKDF (reference sequence). After removal of 5 bases from V and 2 bases from J, the junction contained 5 bases not matched to a gene. The CDR3 totals 16 residues. The DNA of the CDR3 is TGTGCCACCAGCCCCCGGACAGGGACTGGGGCCAACGTCCTGACTTTC. This translates into CATSPRTGTGANVLTF.

This clone was detected only a few times. The V gene is TRBV7-8, the J gene TRBJ1-4; D unclear. CDR3 length equals 12 residues. In germline, CDR1 is SGHVS, CDR2 FQNEAQ. The V and J ends lost 5 bases and 8 bases respectively, with 9 bases between them. Here the CDR3 DNA reads TGTGCCAGCAGCCAGGCTGGGGAAAAACTGTTTTTT. Translation: CASSQAGEKLFF.

V and J are TRBV27 and TRBJ2-5, with D perhaps matching TRBD2 (5 bases). The CDR3 runs 16 residues. V was trimmed by 1 base and J by 4 bases, leaving 16 bases between them. Per germline, CDR1 MNHEY and CDR2 SMNVEV (reference sequence). The CDR3 loop reads CASSLLAGPDGETQYF. CDR3 DNA sequence: TGTGCCAGCAGTTTATTGGCGGGTCCGGACGGAGAGACCCAGTACTTC.

In DNA form, the CDR3 reads TGTGCCACGAGTGAGGGGGTTTTCAGCAATCAGCCCCAGCATTTT. Its protein is CATSEGVFSNQPQHF. This chain connects TRBV15 to TRBJ1-5, with a tentative D call TRBD1 (6 bases). The germline V gene encodes CDR1 LNHNV and CDR2 YYDKDF (reference sequence). The length of the CDR3 is 15 residues. V was trimmed by 9 bases and J by 1 base, leaving 16 bases between them.

CDR3 sequence reads: CASGDTDEETQYF. CDR3 bases: TGCGCCAGTGGGGACACCGACGAAGAGACCCAGTACTTC. V and J are TRBV10-2 and TRBJ2-5, with D perhaps TRBD1 (6 bases). Germline CDR1 is WSHSY and CDR2 is SAAADI. V gave up 9 bases and J gave up 3 bases, with 14 bases separating them. The CDR3 sequence is 13 residues long.

This clone was observed a single time. The V call is TRBV28, the J call TRBJ1-2, with a tentative D call TRBD1 (6 bases). The CDR3 runs 13 residues. Trimming cost V 4 bases and J 5 bases, with 11 bases left between them. Germline CDR1 and CDR2: MDHEN and SYDVKM. The CDR3 here is CASSSAGAYGYTF. The CDR3 DNA reads TGTGCCAGCAGTTCGGCAGGGGCGTATGGCTACACCTTC.

V gene TRBV29-1 combines with J gene TRBJ2-1, with 7 bases aligning to TRBD2. This CDR3 is built from 16 residues. CDR1 and CDR2 (germline): SQVTM, ANQGSEA. The ends lost 3 bases at V and 0 bases at J; junction bases unmatched: 8. The CDR3 region is CSVDIVRGSSYNEQFF. The CDR3 DNA sequence: TGCAGCGTTGATATTGTGCGGGGGAGCTCCTACAATGAGCAGTTCTTC.

This chain uses TRBV28 with TRBJ1-5; D gene unclear. V lost 7 bases and J lost 1, with 14 bases in between. CDR1 and CDR2 from the germline V gene are MDHEN and SYDVKM. The CDR3 has 15 residues. CDR3 protein: CASTSTGGSNQPQHF. CDR3 in DNA: TGTGCCAGCACCTCGACGGGAGGGAGCAATCAGCCCCAGCATTTT.

V usage is TRBV4-1 and J usage is TRBJ2-1, with 14 bases that match TRBD2. CDR3 length equals 15 residues. CDR1 MGHRA and CDR2 YSYEKL come from the germline V gene. The J segment lost 9 bases and the V segment lost 3 bases, leaving 4 bases of the junction unmatched. Here the CDR3 reads CASSQGGLAGVEQFF. CDR3 nucleotide sequence: TGCGCCAGCAGCCAGGGGGGACTAGCGGGAGTTGAGCAGTTCTTC.